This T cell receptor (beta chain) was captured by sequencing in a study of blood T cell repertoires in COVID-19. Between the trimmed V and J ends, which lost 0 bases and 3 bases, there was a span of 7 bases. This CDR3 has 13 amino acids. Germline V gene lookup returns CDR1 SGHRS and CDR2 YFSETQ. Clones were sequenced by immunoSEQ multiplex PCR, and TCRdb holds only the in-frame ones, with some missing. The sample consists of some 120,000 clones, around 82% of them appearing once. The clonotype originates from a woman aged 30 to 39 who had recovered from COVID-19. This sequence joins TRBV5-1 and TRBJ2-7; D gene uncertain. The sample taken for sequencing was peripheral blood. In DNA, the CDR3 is TGCGCCAGCAGCTTGGCGGCTAGCTACGAGCAGTACTTC. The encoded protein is CASSLAASYEQYF.